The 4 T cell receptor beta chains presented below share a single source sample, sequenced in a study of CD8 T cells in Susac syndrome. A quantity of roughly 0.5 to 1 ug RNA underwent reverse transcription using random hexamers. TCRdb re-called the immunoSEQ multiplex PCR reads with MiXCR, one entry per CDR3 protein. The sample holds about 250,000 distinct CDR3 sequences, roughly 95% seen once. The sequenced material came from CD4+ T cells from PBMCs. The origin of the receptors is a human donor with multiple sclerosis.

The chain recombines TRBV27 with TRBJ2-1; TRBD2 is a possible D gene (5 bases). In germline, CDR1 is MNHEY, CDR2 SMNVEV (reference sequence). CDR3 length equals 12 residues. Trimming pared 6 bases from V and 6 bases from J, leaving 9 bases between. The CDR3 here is CASSSLANEQFF. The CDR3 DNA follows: TGTGCCAGCAGCTCGCTAGCCAATGAGCAGTTCTTC.

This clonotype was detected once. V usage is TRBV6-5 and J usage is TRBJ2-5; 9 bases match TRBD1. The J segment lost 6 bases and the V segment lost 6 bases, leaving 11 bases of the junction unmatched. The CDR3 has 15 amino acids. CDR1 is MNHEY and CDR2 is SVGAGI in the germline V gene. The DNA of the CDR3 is TGTGCCAGCAGCCCCCTTGGGACAGGGCAAAAGACCCAGTACTTC. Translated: CASSPLGTGQKTQYF.

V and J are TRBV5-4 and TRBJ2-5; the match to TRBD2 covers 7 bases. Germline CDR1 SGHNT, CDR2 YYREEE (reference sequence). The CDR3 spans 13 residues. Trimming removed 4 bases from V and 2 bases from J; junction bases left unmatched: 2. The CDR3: CASSSGKQETQYF. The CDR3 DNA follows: TGTGCCAGCAGCAGCGGGAAACAAGAGACCCAGTACTTC.

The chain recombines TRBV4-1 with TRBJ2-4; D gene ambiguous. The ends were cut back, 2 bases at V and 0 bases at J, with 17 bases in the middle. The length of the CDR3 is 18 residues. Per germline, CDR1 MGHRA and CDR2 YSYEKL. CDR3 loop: CASSQTRRVGLAKNIQYF. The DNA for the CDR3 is TGCGCCAGCAGCCAAACGCGTAGGGTAGGGTTAGCCAAAAACATTCAGTACTTC.